Below are 10 T cell receptor beta chains sequenced from a single sample in a study of blood T cell repertoires in COVID-19 (dated by TCRdb to 2020 to 2022). Receptor libraries were prepared by the immunoSEQ multiplex PCR assay. Imported from immuneACCESS, the table was reduced by TCRdb to in-frame sequences with V and J called. These copies leave out some clones; in studies compared against another copy, an unresolved V gene accounts for under half, and the cause of the remainder is not known. The sample has around 95,000 clones on record, roughly 85% of them singletons. The ten top clones hold about 12% of the sample. Sequencing used peripheral blood. The receptors here all came from a woman between 65 and 79 years old with acute or convalescent COVID-19.

The chain employs TRBV19 and TRBJ1-1; maybe TRBD1 (5 bases). The V and J ends lost 4 bases and 6 bases respectively, with 9 bases between them. The CDR3 has 12 amino acids. Germline V lookup: CDR1 LNHDA, CDR2 SQIVND (reference sequence). CDR3 sequence reads: CASSKGWAEAFF. The CDR3 nucleotides read TGTGCCAGTAGTAAGGGGTGGGCTGAAGCTTTCTTT.

The V and J genes are TRBV6-1 and TRBJ2-5; 14 bases are shared with TRBD2. Germline trimming cut 4 bases from V and 4 bases from J; bases unmatched to any gene: 5. The CDR3 totals 16 residues. Germline CDR1 is MNHNS and CDR2 is SASEGT. The CDR3 nucleotides read TGTGCCAGCAGTGTATCGGGACTAGCGGGGGCAGAGACCCAGTACTTC. Translated: CASSVSGLAGAETQYF.

This clone was seen only once. The rearrangement joins TRBV10-3 to TRBJ1-6, with TRBD1 matching 7 bases. This CDR3 contains 16 residues. V trimming: 6 bases; J trimming: 2 bases; junction bases outside the gene matches: 7. Germline CDR1 is ENHRY and CDR2 is SYGVKD. The CDR3 here is CAIRARGTAYNSPLHF. For the CDR3, the DNA is TGTGCCATCAGGGCGAGGGGGACAGCCTATAATTCACCCCTCCACTTT.

V gene TRBV30 combines with J gene TRBJ1-2; D is possibly TRBD1 (6 bases). The germline V and J ends were trimmed by 0 bases and 7 bases, with 9 bases remaining between them. The CDR3 runs to 12 residues. Germline V gene data show CDR1 as GTSNPN and CDR2 as SVGIG (reference sequence). CDR3 sequence: CAWSVGGAGYTF. CDR3 bases: TGTGCCTGGAGTGTAGGGGGGGCTGGCTACACCTTC.

The chain links TRBV30 to TRBJ1-2; TRBD1 matches 9 bases. Germline CDR1 is GTSNPN and CDR2 is SVGIG (reference sequence). The length of the CDR3 is 12 residues. J was trimmed by 8 bases and V by 4 bases; bases with no gene match: 5. CDR3 bases: TGTGCCTGGACGGGGGACAGGGACGGCTACACCTTC. Protein sequence: CAWTGDRDGYTF.

In this sample, this clone turned up once. The rearrangement links TRBV27 to TRBJ1-5; D is undetermined. Germline V CDR1 and CDR2: MNHEY, SMNVEV (reference sequence). V shed 6 bases and J shed 0 bases, with 15 bases lying between them. The CDR3 is 16 amino acids. CDR3: CASSQLFNYSNQPQHF. In DNA, the CDR3 is TGTGCCAGCAGCCAACTCTTCAATTATAGCAATCAGCCCCAGCATTTT.

The V and J genes are TRBV10-1 and TRBJ2-7; unclear D gene. CDR3 size: 11 residues. In germline, CDR1 is WNHNN, CDR2 SYGVQD (reference sequence). The V end lost 11 bases, the J end lost 2 bases, and 10 bases lay between the germline ends. This CDR3 is CALPSPYEQYV. CDR3 sequence (DNA): TGCGCCCTACCGTCGCCCTACGAGCAGTACGTC.

V gene TRBV9 combines with J gene TRBJ2-3, with D possibly matching TRBD1 (5 bases). Trimming shortened V by 2 bases and J by 1 base, and 8 bases separated the two germline ends. Germline CDR1 reads SGDLS; CDR2 reads YYNGEE. This CDR3 comprises 14 residues. The CDR3: CASSVGRGTDTQYF. In DNA form, the CDR3 reads TGTGCCAGCAGCGTTGGCAGGGGCACAGATACGCAGTATTTT.

The V gene is TRBV7-7, the J gene TRBJ2-3; possibly TRBD1 for D (6 bases). This CDR3 spans 16 amino acids. Trimming pared 5 bases from V and 2 bases from J, leaving 17 bases between. The V gene's germline CDR1 is SSHAT and CDR2 FNYEAQ (reference sequence). The CDR3 nucleotides are TGTGCCAGCAGCCTTACCCGGGACACTTACACAGATACGCAGTATTTT. It yields the protein CASSLTRDTYTDTQYF. Complete variable domain (other parts from reference TRBV7-7 and TRBJ2-3): GAGVSQSPRYKVTKRGQDVTLRCDPISSHATLYWYQQALGQGPEFLTYFNYEAQPDKSGLPSDRFSAERPEGSISTLTIQRTEQRDSAMYRCASSLTRDTYTDTQYFGPGTRLTVL.

The V gene is TRBV30, the J gene TRBJ2-3; D possibly corresponds to TRBD1 (6 bases). V lost 2 bases and J 2 bases, leaving 11 bases between the germline ends. The CDR3 consists of 14 residues. The germline gives CDR1 GTSNPN, CDR2 SVGIG (reference sequence). The CDR3 DNA sequence: TGTGCCTGGAGTATGACAGGAATCACAGATACGCAGTATTTT. Translated: CAWSMTGITDTQYF. Full variable domain (missing parts from reference TRBV30 and TRBJ2-3): SQTIHQWPATLVQPVGSPLSLECTVEGTSNPNLYWYRQAAGRGLQLLFYSVGIGQISSEVPQNLSASRPQDRQFILSSKKLLLSDSGFYLCAWSMTGITDTQYFGPGTRLTVL.